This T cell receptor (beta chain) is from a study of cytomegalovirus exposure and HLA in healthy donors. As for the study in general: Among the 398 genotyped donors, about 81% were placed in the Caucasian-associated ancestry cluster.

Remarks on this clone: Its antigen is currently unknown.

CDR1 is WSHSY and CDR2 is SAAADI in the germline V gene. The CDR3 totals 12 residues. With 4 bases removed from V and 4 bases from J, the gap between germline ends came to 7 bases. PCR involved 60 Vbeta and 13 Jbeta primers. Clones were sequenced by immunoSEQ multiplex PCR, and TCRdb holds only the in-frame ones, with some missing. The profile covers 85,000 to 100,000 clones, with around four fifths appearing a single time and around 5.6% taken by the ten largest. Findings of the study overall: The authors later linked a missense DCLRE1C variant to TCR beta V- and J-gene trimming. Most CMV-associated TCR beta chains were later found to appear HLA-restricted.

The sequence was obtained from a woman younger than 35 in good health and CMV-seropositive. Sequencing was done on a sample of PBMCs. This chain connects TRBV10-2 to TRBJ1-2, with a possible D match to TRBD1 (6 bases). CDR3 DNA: TGCGCCAGCAGTGCGACAGGCTATGGCTACACCTTC. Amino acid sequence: CASSATGYGYTF.